This T cell receptor beta chain was sequenced for a study of shared clonotypes between healthy human individuals. Notes on the study in general: A few donors had 5% to 6% of their naive CD4 clonotypes in common.

Notes on this clone: Its antigen is as yet unknown.

The method was immunoSEQ multiplex PCR; TCRdb's version includes in-frame clones alone and lacks a portion of them. The sample holds some 95,000 clones, 60% to 75% seen once. This sequence was found in a man aged 30 to 45 in good health. The sequenced material came from memory CD8+ T cells sorted from blood. The subset here: CD45RO+ cells pooled with CCR7-negative TemRA cells.

CDR3 region: CASSEDQGASNQPQHF. CDR3 bases: TGTGCCAGCAGTGAAGATCAGGGGGCCAGCAATCAGCCCCAGCATTTT. The J gene is TRBJ1-5, the V gene TRBV25-1, with 8 bases identical to TRBD1. The V gene end was trimmed by 2 bases and the J gene end by 1 base; junction bases not matched to a gene: 4. Germline V lookup: CDR1 MGHDK, CDR2 SYGVNS. The CDR3 is 16 residues long.